The source of this T cell receptor (beta chain) is a study of blood T cell repertoires in COVID-19. Across the whole study: Both acute and convalescent COVID-19 samples were obtained from the United States, Italy and Spain.

The method was immunoSEQ multiplex PCR; TCRdb's version includes in-frame clones alone and lacks a portion of them. The sample lists approximately 280,000 clones; 75% to 90% were seen once. Sequencing used peripheral blood. This sequence was found in a man aged 45-60 years with acute or convalescent COVID-19.

The CDR3 DNA reads TGTGCCAGCTCACCTAAGGACAGAGCTCTTGAAGCTTTCTTT. It is translated as CASSPKDRALEAFF. V usage is TRBV18 and J usage is TRBJ1-1; a weak D match, TRBD1 (6 bases). This CDR3 comprises 14 residues. Trimming removed 3 bases from V and 7 bases from J, with 15 bases in between. Germline CDR1 KGHSH, CDR2 LQKENI.